A selection of T cell receptor beta chains follows, all from one sample in a study of blood T cell repertoires in COVID-19. The data were produced by immunoSEQ multiplex PCR, yet TCRdb's version contains in-frame clones alone and is incomplete. The sample includes about 250,000 clones, 89% of them seen just once. Source material: PBMCs or T cells enriched from blood (not recorded which). The receptors were gathered from a woman in her thirties with acute COVID-19. CDR3s leave out the opening cysteine and the closing phenylalanine or tryptophan. The D gene is left open where the match is weak.

D: TRBD1
V: TRBV28
J: TRBJ1-6
CDR3: ASLQGTPSYNSPLH

D: -
V: TRBV9
J: TRBJ1-4
CDR3: ASSVGAGPTNEKLF

D: TRBD1
V: TRBV10-2
J: TRBJ1-4
CDR3: ASSNRGTNEKLF

D: TRBD2
V: TRBV30
J: TRBJ2-1
CDR3: AWSGAGGWSEQF

D: TRBD1
V: TRBV7-9
J: TRBJ1-5
CDR3: ASSLESDRGNQPQH

D: TRBD1
V: TRBV6-5
J: TRBJ1-6
CDR3: ASSRTGGAASPLH

D: TRBD2
V: TRBV10-2
J: TRBJ2-3
CDR3: ASTSGGVIDTQY

D: -
V: TRBV5-4
J: TRBJ1-1
CDR3: ASSLGAGVDTEAF

D: TRBD1
V: TRBV7-9
J: TRBJ2-1
CDR3: ASSLFPSGGVNEQF

D: -
V: TRBV7-3
J: TRBJ1-2
CDR3: ASSLGPTALNYGYT

D: -
V: TRBV10-3
J: TRBJ1-4
CDR3: AISRTEINEKLF

D: -
V: TRBV28
J: TRBJ2-1
CDR3: ASSAAAPSSYNEQF

D: -
V: TRBV5-1
J: TRBJ2-3
CDR3: ASSLARQFGDTQY

D: -
V: TRBV27
J: TRBJ2-5
CDR3: ALSWQDRQGPLVETQY

D: -
V: TRBV4-3
J: TRBJ1-1
CDR3: ASSPREGSNTEAF

D: -
V: TRBV6-2/TRBV6-3
J: TRBJ1-5
CDR3: ASSYTNVQNQPQH